This T cell receptor beta chain was sequenced for a study of CD8+CD57+ T cells in acquired aplastic anemia. Germline loops: CDR1 SGHNT, CDR2 YYREEE (reference sequence). The CDR3 extends over 17 amino acids. Between the trimmed V and J ends, which lost 0 bases and 2 bases, there was a span of 16 bases. Genomic DNA provided the template from which TCR beta VDJ and CDR3 profiles were obtained. TCRdb analysed the reads with MiXCR anew, one entry per CDR3 protein. Among more than 95,000 distinct CDR3 sequences listed, over 30% were seen once. This clonotype was found a few times. The patients chosen for sequencing had shown expansion of CD8+CD57+ cells (detected by flow cytometry).

This receptor was taken from a human donor with aplastic anemia. The chain combines TRBV5-4 with TRBJ2-3, with D maybe TRBD2 (7 bases). Sequenced input: sorted CD4+, CD8+, or CD8+CD57+ T cells (not recorded which) from PBMCs. This CDR3 reads CASSLAWGGQNTDTQYF. As DNA, the CDR3 is TGTGCCAGCAGCTTGGCCTGGGGGGGGCAGAACACAGATACGCAGTATTTT.